This TCR beta chain is drawn from a study of OX40 agonist ivuxolimab in advanced cancers. As for the study in general: Patients received ivuxolimab, an intravenous treatment, every 2 weeks at 0.01 to 10 mg/kg.

Exclusion of a patient followed from autoimmune disease history or systemic immunosuppression. Data came from immunoSEQ multiplex PCR; TCRdb stores just in-frame clones and leaves some out. The data contain about 28,000 clones, 75% to 90% of them singletons. Germline V gives CDR1 MRHNA, CDR2 SNTAGT. There are 13 residues in the CDR3. V lost 2 bases and J lost 5, with 7 bases in between. This sequence originates from an adult with an advanced solid tumor such as melanoma, head and neck, liver or kidney cancer. This chain links TRBV6-4 with TRBJ2-1; D is uncertain. The sequences come from CD4+ or CD8+ T cells sorted from blood, collected in a trial of the OX40 agonist ivuxolimab. CDR3 nucleotides: TGTGCCAGCAGTGACGACACGAACAATGAGCAGTTCTTC. Protein product: CASSDDTNNEQFF.